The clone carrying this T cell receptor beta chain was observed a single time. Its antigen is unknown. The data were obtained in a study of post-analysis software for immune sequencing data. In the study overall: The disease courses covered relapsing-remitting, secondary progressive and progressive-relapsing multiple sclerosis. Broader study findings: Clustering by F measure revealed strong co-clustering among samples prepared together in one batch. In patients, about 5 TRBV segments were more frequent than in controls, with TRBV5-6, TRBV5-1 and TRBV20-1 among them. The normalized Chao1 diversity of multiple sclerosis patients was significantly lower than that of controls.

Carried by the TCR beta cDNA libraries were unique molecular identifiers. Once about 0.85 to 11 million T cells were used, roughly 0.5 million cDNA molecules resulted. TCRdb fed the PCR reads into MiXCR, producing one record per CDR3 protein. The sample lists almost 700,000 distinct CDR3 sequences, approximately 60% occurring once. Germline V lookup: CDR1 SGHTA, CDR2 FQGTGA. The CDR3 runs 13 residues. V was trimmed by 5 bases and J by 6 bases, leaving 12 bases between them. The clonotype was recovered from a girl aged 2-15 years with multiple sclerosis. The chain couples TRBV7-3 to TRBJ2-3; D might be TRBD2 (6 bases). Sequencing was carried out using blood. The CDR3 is CASSTTSFDTQYF. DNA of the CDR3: TGTGCCAGCAGCACGACTAGTTTTGATACGCAGTATTTT.